This T cell receptor (beta chain) was identified during a study of beta chain features in type 1 diabetes. TCRB transcripts that were expressed got sequenced, as all of the isolated RNA had been reverse transcribed. The read count averaged roughly 3.5 million across naive, central memory and regulatory T cell samples. Profiling relied on immunoSEQ multiplex PCR, and the TCRdb table lists in-frame clones only, not all of them. The sample includes about 340,000 clones, 6.5% to 10% seen only once; the top ten take less than 0.45%. This clone has just a few counts. The TCR was taken from a woman between 18 and 30 years old in good health. Material: central memory CD4+ T cells from blood.

This chain's CDR3 is CASSFRTATGNTEAFF. The CDR3 DNA reads as TGTGCCAGCAGCTTCAGGACGGCAACGGGAAACACTGAAGCTTTCTTT. The rearrangement joins TRBV7-2 to TRBJ1-1, with D unresolved. The CDR3 contains 16 residues. Trimming left V 3 bases short and J 2 bases short, with 16 bases between. Looked up from germline, CDR1 is SGHTA and CDR2 is FQGNSA.